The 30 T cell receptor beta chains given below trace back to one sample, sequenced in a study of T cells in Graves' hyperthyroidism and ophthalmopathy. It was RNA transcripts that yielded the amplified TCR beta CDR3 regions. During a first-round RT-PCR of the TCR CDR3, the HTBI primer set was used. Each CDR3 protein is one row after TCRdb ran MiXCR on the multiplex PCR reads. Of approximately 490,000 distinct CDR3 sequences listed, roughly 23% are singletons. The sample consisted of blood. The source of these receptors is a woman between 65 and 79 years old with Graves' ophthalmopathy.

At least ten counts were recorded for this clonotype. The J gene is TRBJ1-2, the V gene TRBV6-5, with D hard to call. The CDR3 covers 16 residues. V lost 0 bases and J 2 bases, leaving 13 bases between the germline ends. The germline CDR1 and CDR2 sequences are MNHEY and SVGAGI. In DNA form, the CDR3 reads TGTGCCAGCAGTTACTCGACGAACACCCGGAACTATGGCTACACCTTC. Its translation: CASSYSTNTRNYGYTF.

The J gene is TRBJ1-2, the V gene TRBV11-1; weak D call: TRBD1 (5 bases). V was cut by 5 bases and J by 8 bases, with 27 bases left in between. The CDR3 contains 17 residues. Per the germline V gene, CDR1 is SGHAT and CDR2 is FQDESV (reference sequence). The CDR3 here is CASSGGVYTHEMGGYTF. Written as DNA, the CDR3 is TGTGCCAGCAGCGGGGGTGTTTATACCCACGAAATGGGGGGCTACACCTTC.

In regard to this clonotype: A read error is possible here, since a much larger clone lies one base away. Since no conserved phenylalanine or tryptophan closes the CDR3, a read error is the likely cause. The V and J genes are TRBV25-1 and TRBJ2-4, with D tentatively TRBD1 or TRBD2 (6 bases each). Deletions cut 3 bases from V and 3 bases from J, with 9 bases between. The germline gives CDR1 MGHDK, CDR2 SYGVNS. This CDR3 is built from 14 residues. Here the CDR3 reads CASSEGGGKNIQYL. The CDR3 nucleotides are TGTGCCAGCAGTGAGGGGGGCGGCAAAAACATTCAGTACCTC.

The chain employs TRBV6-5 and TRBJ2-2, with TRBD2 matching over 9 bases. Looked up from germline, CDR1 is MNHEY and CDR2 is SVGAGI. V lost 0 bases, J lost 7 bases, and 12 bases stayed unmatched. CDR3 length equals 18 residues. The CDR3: CASSYSVGSGRFFGELFF. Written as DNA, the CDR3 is TGTGCCAGCAGTTACTCCGTGGGTAGCGGGAGATTTTTCGGGGAGCTGTTTTTT.

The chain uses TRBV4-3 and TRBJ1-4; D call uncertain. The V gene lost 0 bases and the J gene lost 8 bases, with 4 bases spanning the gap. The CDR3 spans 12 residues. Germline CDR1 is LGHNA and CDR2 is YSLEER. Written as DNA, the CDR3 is TGCGCCAGCAGCCAAGAAAGCGAAAAACTGTTTTTT. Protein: CASSQESEKLFF.

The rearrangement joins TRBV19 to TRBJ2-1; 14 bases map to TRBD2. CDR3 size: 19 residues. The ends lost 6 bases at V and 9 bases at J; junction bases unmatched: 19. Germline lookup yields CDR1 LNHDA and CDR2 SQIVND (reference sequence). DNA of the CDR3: TGTGCCAGTAGGGATACCGGGACAGGGACTAGCGGGAGAAAGACTGAGCAGTTCTTC. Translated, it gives CASRDTGTGTSGRKTEQFF.

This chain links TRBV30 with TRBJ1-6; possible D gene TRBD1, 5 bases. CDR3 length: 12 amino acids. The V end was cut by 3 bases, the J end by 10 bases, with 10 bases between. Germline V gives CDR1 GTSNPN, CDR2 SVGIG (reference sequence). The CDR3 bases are TGTGCCTGGAGAGACACAGGATCACCCCTCCACTTT. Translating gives CAWRDTGSPLHF.

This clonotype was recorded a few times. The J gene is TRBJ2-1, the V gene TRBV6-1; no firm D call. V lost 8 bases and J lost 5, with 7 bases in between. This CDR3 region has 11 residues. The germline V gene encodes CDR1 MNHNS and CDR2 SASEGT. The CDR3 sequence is CASGWNNEQFF. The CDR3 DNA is TGTGCCAGCGGTTGGAACAATGAGCAGTTCTTC.

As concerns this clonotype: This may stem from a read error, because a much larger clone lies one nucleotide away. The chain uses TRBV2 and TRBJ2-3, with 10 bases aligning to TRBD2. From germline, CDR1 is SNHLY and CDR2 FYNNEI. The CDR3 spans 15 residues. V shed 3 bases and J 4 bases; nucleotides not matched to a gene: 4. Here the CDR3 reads CASSDLSGGADTQYF. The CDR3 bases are TGTGCCAGCAGTGATTTAAGCGGGGGGGCAGATACGCAGTATTTT.

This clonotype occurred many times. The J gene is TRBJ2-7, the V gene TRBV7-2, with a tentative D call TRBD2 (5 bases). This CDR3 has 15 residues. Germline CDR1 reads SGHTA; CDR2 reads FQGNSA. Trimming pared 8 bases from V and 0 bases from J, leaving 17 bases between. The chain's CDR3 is CASASARVNSYEQYF. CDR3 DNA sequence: TGTGCCAGCGCAAGTGCGAGGGTAAACTCCTACGAGCAGTACTTC.

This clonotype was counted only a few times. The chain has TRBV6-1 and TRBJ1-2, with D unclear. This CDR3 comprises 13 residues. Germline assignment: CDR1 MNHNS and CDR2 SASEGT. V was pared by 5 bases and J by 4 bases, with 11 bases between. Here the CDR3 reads CASSPTNSYGYTF. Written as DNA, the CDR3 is TGTGCCAGCAGTCCAACAAACTCCTATGGCTACACCTTC.

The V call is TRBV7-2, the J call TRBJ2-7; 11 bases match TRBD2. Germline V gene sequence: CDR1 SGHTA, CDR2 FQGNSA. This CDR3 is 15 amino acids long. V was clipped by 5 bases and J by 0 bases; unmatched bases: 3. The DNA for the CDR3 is TGTGCCAGCAGCACCACTAGCGGGAGCTCCTACGAGCAGTACTTC. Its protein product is CASSTTSGSSYEQYF.

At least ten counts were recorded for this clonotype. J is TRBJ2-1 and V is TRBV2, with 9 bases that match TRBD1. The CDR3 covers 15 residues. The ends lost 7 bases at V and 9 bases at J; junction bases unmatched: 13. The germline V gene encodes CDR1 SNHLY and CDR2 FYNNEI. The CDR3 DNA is TGTGCCAGCAAACATACAGTACAGGGGGCGGGTGAGCAGTTCTTC. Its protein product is CASKHTVQGAGEQFF.

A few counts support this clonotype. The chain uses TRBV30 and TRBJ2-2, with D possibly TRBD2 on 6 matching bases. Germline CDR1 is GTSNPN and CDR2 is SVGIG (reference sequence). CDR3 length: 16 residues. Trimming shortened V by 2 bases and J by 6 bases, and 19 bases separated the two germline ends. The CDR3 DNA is TGTGCCTGGAGTACATTATCCGGGACTCGGCCCGGGGAGCTGTTTTTT. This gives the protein CAWSTLSGTRPGELFF.

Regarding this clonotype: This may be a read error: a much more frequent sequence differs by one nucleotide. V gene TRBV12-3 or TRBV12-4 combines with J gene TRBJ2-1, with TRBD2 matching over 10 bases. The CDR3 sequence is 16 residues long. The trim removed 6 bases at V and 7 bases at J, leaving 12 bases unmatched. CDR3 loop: CASRRTGASGRNEQFF. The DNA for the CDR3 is TGTGCCAGCAGGAGGACCGGGGCTAGCGGGAGAAATGAGCAGTTCTTC.

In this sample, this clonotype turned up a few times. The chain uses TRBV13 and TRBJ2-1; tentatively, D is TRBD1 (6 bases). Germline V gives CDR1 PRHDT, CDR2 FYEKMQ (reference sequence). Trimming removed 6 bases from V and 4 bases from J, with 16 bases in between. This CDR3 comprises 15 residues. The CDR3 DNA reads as TGTGCCAGCAGACCCGACAGGTCCTCGTACAATGAGCAGTTCTTC. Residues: CASRPDRSSYNEQFF.

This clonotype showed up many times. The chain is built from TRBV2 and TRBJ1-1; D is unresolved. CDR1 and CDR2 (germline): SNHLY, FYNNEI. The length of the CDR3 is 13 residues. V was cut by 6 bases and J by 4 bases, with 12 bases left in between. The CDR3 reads CASREARITEAFF. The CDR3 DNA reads TGTGCCAGCAGAGAGGCCAGGATCACTGAAGCTTTCTTT.

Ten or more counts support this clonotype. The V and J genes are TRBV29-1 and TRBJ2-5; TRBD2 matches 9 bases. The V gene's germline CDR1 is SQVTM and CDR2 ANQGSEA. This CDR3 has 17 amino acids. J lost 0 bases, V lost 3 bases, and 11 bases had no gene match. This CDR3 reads CSVDGRAAGGYQETQYF. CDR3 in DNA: TGCAGCGTTGATGGACGGGCCGCGGGAGGGTACCAAGAGACCCAGTACTTC.

The CDR3 DNA reads as TGTGCCAGCAGCCAAGAATTTCCAGGGATGACTGGGGCCAACGTCCTGACTTTC. This sequence encodes CASSQEFPGMTGANVLTF. The chain employs TRBV3-1 and TRBJ2-6; maybe TRBD1 (5 bases). Germline values: CDR1 LGHDT, CDR2 YNNKEL (reference sequence). The CDR3 is made up of 18 amino acids. V was clipped by 0 bases and J by 2 bases, with 14 bases between them.

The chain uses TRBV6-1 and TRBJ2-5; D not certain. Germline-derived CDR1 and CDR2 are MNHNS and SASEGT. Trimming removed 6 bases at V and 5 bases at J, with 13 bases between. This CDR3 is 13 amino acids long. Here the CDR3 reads CASRETVGETQYF. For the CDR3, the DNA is TGTGCCAGCAGGGAGACGGTGGGGGAGACCCAGTACTTC.

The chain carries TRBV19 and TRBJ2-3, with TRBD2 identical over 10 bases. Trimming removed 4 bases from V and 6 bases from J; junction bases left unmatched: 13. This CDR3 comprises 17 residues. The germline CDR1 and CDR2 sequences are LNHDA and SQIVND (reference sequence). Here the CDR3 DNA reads TGTGCCAGTAGTAGAGCAAGCGGGAGGGTCCGACGGGATACGCAGTATTTT. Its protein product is CASSRASGRVRRDTQYF. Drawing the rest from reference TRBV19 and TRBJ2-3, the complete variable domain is DGGITQSPKYLFRKEGQNVTLSCEQNLNHDAMYWYRQDPGQGLRLIYYSQIVNDFQKGDIAEGYSVSREKKESFPLTVTSAQKNPTAFYLCASSRASGRVRRDTQYFGPGTRLTVL.

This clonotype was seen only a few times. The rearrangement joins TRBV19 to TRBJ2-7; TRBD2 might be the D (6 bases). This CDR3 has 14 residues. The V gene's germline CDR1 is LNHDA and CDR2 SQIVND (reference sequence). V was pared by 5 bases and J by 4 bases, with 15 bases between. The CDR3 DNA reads TGTGCCAGTAGTCCCGCCGGGGGTGGGTACGAGCAGTACTTC. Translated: CASSPAGGGYEQYF.

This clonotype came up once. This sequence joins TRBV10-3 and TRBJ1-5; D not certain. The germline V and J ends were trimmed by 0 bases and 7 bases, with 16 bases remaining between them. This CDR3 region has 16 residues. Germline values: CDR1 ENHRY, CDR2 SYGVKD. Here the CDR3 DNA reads TGTGCCATCAGTGAGTCATATAGGATGAGGAAGCAGCCCCAGCATTTT. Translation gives CAISESYRMRKQPQHF.

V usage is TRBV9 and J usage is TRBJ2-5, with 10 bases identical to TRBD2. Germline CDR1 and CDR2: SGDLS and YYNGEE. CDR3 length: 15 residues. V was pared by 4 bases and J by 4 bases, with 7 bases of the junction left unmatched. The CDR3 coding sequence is TGTGCCAGCAGCCTATCAGCGGGAGGGGGAGAGACCCAGTACTTC. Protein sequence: CASSLSAGGGETQYF.

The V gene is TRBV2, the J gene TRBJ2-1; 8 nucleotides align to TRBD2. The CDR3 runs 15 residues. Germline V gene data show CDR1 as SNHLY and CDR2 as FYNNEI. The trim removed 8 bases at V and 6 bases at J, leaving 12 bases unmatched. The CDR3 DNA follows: TGTGCCAGCTTTCAGGGACTAGTGATTTTCAATGAGCAGTTCTTC. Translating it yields CASFQGLVIFNEQFF.

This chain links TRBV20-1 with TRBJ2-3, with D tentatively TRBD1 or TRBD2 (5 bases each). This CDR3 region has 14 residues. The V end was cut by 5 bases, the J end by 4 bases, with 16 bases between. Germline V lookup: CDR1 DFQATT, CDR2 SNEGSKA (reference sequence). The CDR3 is CSAPGASTADTQYF. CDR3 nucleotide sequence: TGCAGTGCTCCCGGGGCTAGCACAGCAGATACGCAGTATTTT.

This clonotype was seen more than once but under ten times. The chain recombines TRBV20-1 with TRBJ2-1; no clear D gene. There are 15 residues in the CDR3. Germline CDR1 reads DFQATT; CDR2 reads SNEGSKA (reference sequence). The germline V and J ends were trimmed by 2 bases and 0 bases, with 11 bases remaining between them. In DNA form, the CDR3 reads TGCAGTGCTAGAAGCCCCTTTGGCTCCTACAATGAGCAGTTCTTC. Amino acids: CSARSPFGSYNEQFF.

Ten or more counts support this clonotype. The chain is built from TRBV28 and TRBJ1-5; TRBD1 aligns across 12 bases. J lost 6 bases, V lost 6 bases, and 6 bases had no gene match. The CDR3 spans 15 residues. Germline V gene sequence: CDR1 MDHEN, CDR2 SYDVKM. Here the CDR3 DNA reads TGTGCCAGCAGACGCGGGACAGGGGGCGGTCAGCCCCAGCATTTT. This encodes CASRRGTGGGQPQHF.

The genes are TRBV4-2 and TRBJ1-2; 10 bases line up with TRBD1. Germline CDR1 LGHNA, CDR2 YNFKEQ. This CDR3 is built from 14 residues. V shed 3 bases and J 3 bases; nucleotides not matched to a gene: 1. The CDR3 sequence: CASSHGTGDYGYTF. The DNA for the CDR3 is TGTGCCAGCAGCCACGGGACAGGGGACTATGGCTACACCTTC.

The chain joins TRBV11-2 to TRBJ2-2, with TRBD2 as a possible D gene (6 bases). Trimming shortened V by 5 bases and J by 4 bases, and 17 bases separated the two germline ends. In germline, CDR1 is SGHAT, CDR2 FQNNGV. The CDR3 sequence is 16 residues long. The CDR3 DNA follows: TGTGCCAGCAGCCGACTACTAGCTCTGGGCACCGGGGAGCTGTTTTTT. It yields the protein CASSRLLALGTGELFF.